The 28 T cell receptor beta chains below all came from one sample that was sequenced in a study of T cells after posttransplantation cyclophosphamide. The assay was immunoSEQ multiplex PCR, and TCRdb's table has in-frame clones only and misses some. Of roughly 11,000 clones in the sample, around 90% were seen once. A marrow graft followed busulfan-fludarabine conditioning, with cyclophosphamide on days +3 and +4. The source was PBMCs, collected after allogeneic stem cell transplant with posttransplant cyclophosphamide. Every receptor here comes from a female patient under 45 who received an allogeneic stem cell transplant from an unrelated donor, was CMV-positive, and had no GVHD. The graft donor may be the source of some T cells.

J is TRBJ2-7 and V is TRBV7-2, with 8 bases that match TRBD2. Per germline, CDR1 SGHTA and CDR2 FQGNSA. Unmatched junction bases numbered 18, after V lost 5 bases and J lost 3 bases. This CDR3 comprises 18 residues. CDR3 protein: CASSQRQVPAGASYEQYF. The CDR3 coding sequence is TGTGCCAGCAGCCAAAGGCAGGTTCCAGCGGGGGCGAGCTACGAGCAGTACTTC. Complete variable domain (other parts from reference TRBV7-2 and TRBJ2-7): GAGVSQSPSNKVTEKGKDVELRCDPISGHTALYWYRQSLGQGLEFLIYFQGNSAPDKSGLPSDRFSAERTGGSVSTLTIQRTQQEDSAVYLCASSQRQVPAGASYEQYFGPGTRLTVT.

V usage is TRBV27 and J usage is TRBJ1-2, with D tentatively TRBD1 (6 bases). With 6 bases removed from V and 6 bases from J, the gap between germline ends came to 20 bases. The CDR3 totals 15 residues. Germline V gene data show CDR1 as MNHEY and CDR2 as SMNVEV (reference sequence). The CDR3, as DNA: TGTGCCAGCAGCCCTACAGGGAATGGGGCGGATGGCTACACCTTC. Amino acid sequence: CASSPTGNGADGYTF.

V and J are TRBV6-5 and TRBJ2-7; 10 bases match TRBD1. CDR3 length: 13 residues. The trim removed 2 bases at V and 10 bases at J, leaving 5 bases unmatched. Germline V gene data show CDR1 as MNHEY and CDR2 as SVGAGI. The CDR3 DNA sequence: TGTGCCAGCAGTTACCCGACAGGGGGCGCACAGTACTTC. Amino acid sequence: CASSYPTGGAQYF.

The genes are TRBV30 and TRBJ2-7, with 9 bases matching TRBD2. V was clipped by 4 bases and J by 5 bases; unmatched bases: 9. This CDR3 is built from 14 residues. CDR1 is GTSNPN, CDR2 SVGIG, per germline (reference sequence). This CDR3 reads CAWTLAGALHEQYF. CDR3 DNA sequence: TGTGCCTGGACCTTAGCGGGAGCCCTTCACGAGCAGTACTTC.

For the CDR3, the DNA is TGTGCCAGCAGCTCGTTCGACAGGGGGAACACTGAAGCTTTCTTT. Translated: CASSSFDRGNTEAFF. The chain carries TRBV7-3 and TRBJ1-1; 8 nucleotides match TRBD1. Unmatched junction bases numbered 5, after V lost 4 bases and J lost 1 base. The CDR3 runs 15 residues. The germline CDR1 and CDR2 sequences are SGHTA and FQGTGA. Supplemented by reference TRBV7-3 and TRBJ1-1, the full variable domain reads GAGVSQTPSNKVTEKGKYVELRCDPISGHTALYWYRQSLGQGPEFLIYFQGTGAADDSGLPNDRFFAVRPEGSVSTLKIQRTERGDSAVYLCASSSFDRGNTEAFFGQGTRLTVV.

This clone is a singleton in its sample. This chain connects TRBV19 to TRBJ2-7; 8 nucleotides line up with TRBD1. The CDR3 runs 13 residues. In germline, CDR1 is LNHDA, CDR2 SQIVND (reference sequence). V dropped 6 bases and J dropped 2; count of bases not matched to a gene: 3. The CDR3 here is CASSPGGPYEQYF. The CDR3 DNA is TGTGCCAGTAGCCCAGGGGGCCCCTACGAGCAGTACTTC.

This CDR3 is CASSLHGGAVETQYF. CDR3 DNA: TGTGCCAGCAGCTTACACGGGGGGGCCGTGGAGACCCAGTACTTC. This sequence joins TRBV7-2 and TRBJ2-5; 8 bases are a match to TRBD2. Germline lookup yields CDR1 SGHTA and CDR2 FQGNSA. CDR3 length equals 15 residues. Trimming at V came to 2 bases and at J to 5 bases, leaving 7 bases not matched to a gene.

The V and J genes are TRBV6-1 and TRBJ2-1; 10 bases agree with TRBD2. The CDR3 has 14 residues. J gave up 9 bases and V 7 bases, and 9 bases lay outside the gene matches. Looked up from germline, CDR1 is MNHNS and CDR2 is SASEGT. CDR3 DNA sequence: TGTGCCAGCATTGAGCGGGGGGGCTTCGGTGAGCAGTTCTTC. Translated, it gives CASIERGGFGEQFF.

V usage is TRBV18 and J usage is TRBJ2-7, with a weak D call TRBD1 (5 bases). Germline CDR1 is KGHSH and CDR2 is LQKENI. The CDR3 runs 14 residues. Trimming removed 3 bases from V and 5 bases from J, with 14 bases in between. CDR3 DNA sequence: TGTGCCAGCTCACCCAGACAGACTGCGGACGAGCAGTACTTC. It translates to CASSPRQTADEQYF.

In its sample, this clone was seen once. The chain has TRBV6-1 and TRBJ2-2, with D possibly being TRBD1 (6 bases). Trimming stripped 6 bases from V and 7 bases from J, with 15 bases between. CDR3 length equals 14 residues. CDR1 and CDR2 from the germline V gene are MNHNS and SASEGT. The CDR3 coding sequence is TGTGCCAGCAGGGATCAGGGGCCCGACGGGGAGCTGTTTTTT. Translating it yields CASRDQGPDGELFF.

This chain links TRBV7-9 with TRBJ2-5, with a possible D match to TRBD1 (7 bases). The germline V gene has CDR1 SEHNR and CDR2 FQNEAQ (reference sequence). V was clipped by 6 bases and J by 5 bases, with 16 bases between them. This CDR3 has 14 residues. CDR3: CASREGGAGETQYF. The CDR3 DNA follows: TGTGCCAGCAGGGAAGGGGGCGCGGGGGAGACCCAGTACTTC.

The chain joins TRBV29-1 to TRBJ2-3; weak D call: TRBD2 (5 bases). The CDR3 runs to 16 residues. V lost 2 bases, J lost 2 bases, and 17 bases lay in between. Germline-derived CDR1 and CDR2 are SQVTM and ANQGSEA. The CDR3 DNA is TGCAGCGTTGAACCAGCTAGTGGGAGTTTCACAGATACGCAGTATTTT. This sequence encodes CSVEPASGSFTDTQYF.

This chain connects TRBV6-1 to TRBJ1-5; D is undetermined. V was shortened by 8 bases and J by 0 bases, with 8 bases between the two germline ends. Germline CDR1 is MNHNS and CDR2 is SASEGT. The CDR3 runs 13 residues. In nucleotides, the CDR3 is TGTGCCAGCCGTAGCATTAGCAATCAGCCCCAGCATTTT. Translated, it gives CASRSISNQPQHF.

The CDR3 DNA reads as TGTGCCAGCTCACCGAGGACAGGTGGGGACAATGAGCAGTTCTTC. It translates to CASSPRTGGDNEQFF. V and J are TRBV18 and TRBJ2-1; 7 bases line up with TRBD1. Germline CDR1 and CDR2: KGHSH and LQKENI. Losses at the gene ends were 3 bases for V and 5 bases for J; bases not matched to a gene: 7. CDR3 size: 15 residues.

This rearrangement joins TRBV18 to TRBJ2-5, with unresolved D. Looked up from germline, CDR1 is KGHSH and CDR2 is LQKENI. The CDR3 covers 11 residues. V shed 6 bases and J shed 5 bases, with 7 bases lying between them. CDR3 in DNA: TGTGCCAGCTCCCCTCAGGAGACCCAGTACTTC. Translation: CASSPQETQYF. The whole variable domain, remainder taken from reference TRBV18 and TRBJ2-5, is NAGVMQNPRHLVRRRGQEARLRCSPMKGHSHVYWYRQLPEEGLKFMVYLQKENIIDESGMPKERFSAEFPKEGPSILRIQQVVRGDSAAYFCASSPQETQYFGPGTRLLVL.

J is TRBJ2-7 and V is TRBV15; 8 nucleotides line up with TRBD2. V was pared by 1 base and J by 4 bases, with 6 bases of the junction left unmatched. The germline V gene has CDR1 LNHNV and CDR2 YYDKDF (reference sequence). This CDR3 has 15 amino acids. Written as DNA, the CDR3 is TGTGCCACCAGCAGAGCGCTAGCGGGTTCTTACGAGCAGTACTTC. This gives the protein CATSRALAGSYEQYF.

This clone has a single count. The rearrangement uses TRBV13 and TRBJ2-1; 7 bases map to TRBD1. V was clipped by 3 bases and J by 7 bases; unmatched bases: 9. This CDR3 has 15 amino acids. Per germline, CDR1 PRHDT and CDR2 FYEKMQ (reference sequence). CDR3 loop: CASSLKQGPMNEQFF. The CDR3 DNA sequence: TGTGCCAGCAGCTTGAAACAGGGGCCGATGAATGAGCAGTTCTTC.

The chain carries TRBV25-1 and TRBJ1-1; 9 nucleotides line up with TRBD1. The germline gives CDR1 MGHDK, CDR2 SYGVNS. The CDR3 loop spans 16 amino acids. The trim removed 0 bases at V and 5 bases at J, leaving 7 bases unmatched. CDR3 amino acids: CASSEYLQTGGTEAFF. CDR3 nucleotides: TGTGCCAGCAGTGAATACCTGCAGACAGGGGGTACTGAAGCTTTCTTT.

The genes are TRBV7-9 and TRBJ1-5; 7 bases map to TRBD1. The CDR3 has 15 residues. Losses at the gene ends were 5 bases for V and 4 bases for J; bases not matched to a gene: 8. CDR1 is SEHNR, CDR2 FQNEAQ, per germline (reference sequence). CDR3 DNA: TGTGCCAGCAGCGCGACAGGGCAATTAAATCAGCCCCAGCATTTT. Protein: CASSATGQLNQPQHF.

Concerning this clone itself: Other DNA sequences in the same sample also yield this CDR3. V and J are TRBV19 and TRBJ1-5, with 7 bases identical to TRBD1. V trimming: 0 bases; J trimming: 7 bases; junction bases outside the gene matches: 0. The V gene's germline CDR1 is LNHDA and CDR2 SQIVND (reference sequence). CDR3 size: 13 residues. The CDR3 loop is CASSIEGGQPQHF. As DNA, the CDR3 is TGTGCCAGTAGTATAGAAGGGGGCCAGCCCCAGCATTTT.

The chain has TRBV6-4 and TRBJ2-1; 9 bases line up with TRBD1. CDR1 and CDR2 (germline): MRHNA, SNTAGT. The ends lost 4 bases at V and 5 bases at J; junction bases unmatched: 6. The CDR3 is 15 residues long. The CDR3 here is CASSAPGQGNNEQFF. The CDR3 nucleotides read TGTGCCAGCAGTGCCCCGGGACAGGGAAACAATGAGCAGTTCTTC.

This clone was counted only a few times. The chain uses TRBV2 and TRBJ1-5, with a weak D call TRBD1 (5 bases). The CDR3 is 13 residues long. The V gene's germline CDR1 is SNHLY and CDR2 FYNNEI. Trimming left V 7 bases short and J 4 bases short, with 11 bases between. The chain's CDR3 is CASIGGGNQPQHF. The DNA for the CDR3 is TGTGCCAGCATCGGGGGTGGGAATCAGCCCCAGCATTTT.

The gene calls are TRBV5-1 and TRBJ1-3; D unclear. V shed 0 bases and J shed 0 bases, with 7 bases lying between them. CDR1 SGHRS and CDR2 YFSETQ come from the germline V gene. The CDR3 runs to 15 residues. The CDR3 nucleotides are TGCGCCAGCAGCTTGGCTGGCGGCTCTGGAAACACCATATATTTT. Translated, it gives CASSLAGGSGNTIYF. The full variable domain, its missing parts supplied by reference TRBV5-1 and TRBJ1-3, is KAGVTQTPRYLIKTRGQQVTLSCSPISGHRSVSWYQQTPGQGLQFLFEYFSETQRNKGNFPGRFSGRQFSNSRSEMNVSTLELGDSALYLCASSLAGGSGNTIYFGEGSWLTVV.

The chain joins TRBV7-9 to TRBJ2-1; tentatively, D is TRBD1 (6 bases). Looked up from germline, CDR1 is SEHNR and CDR2 is FQNEAQ (reference sequence). The CDR3 consists of 15 residues. V lost 4 bases to trimming and J lost 5 bases, with 15 bases between them. The CDR3 protein is CASSSPGERNNEQFF. CDR3 DNA: TGTGCCAGCAGCTCACCAGGGGAAAGGAACAATGAGCAGTTCTTC.

V and J are TRBV5-1 and TRBJ1-3; possible D gene TRBD1, 6 bases. This CDR3 has 16 amino acids. The V end was cut by 4 bases, the J end by 4 bases, with 18 bases between. Germline assignment: CDR1 SGHRS and CDR2 YFSETQ. Written as DNA, the CDR3 is TGCGCCAGCAGCCCCTGGGACACTACGGGGGGAAACACCATATATTTT. This encodes CASSPWDTTGGNTIYF. Supplemented by reference TRBV5-1 and TRBJ1-3, the full variable domain reads KAGVTQTPRYLIKTRGQQVTLSCSPISGHRSVSWYQQTPGQGLQFLFEYFSETQRNKGNFPGRFSGRQFSNSRSEMNVSTLELGDSALYLCASSPWDTTGGNTIYFGEGSWLTVV.

V usage is TRBV10-3 and J usage is TRBJ2-1; D is perhaps TRBD2 (6 bases). Per the germline V gene, CDR1 is ENHRY and CDR2 is SYGVKD. V lost 10 bases to trimming and J lost 1 base, with 17 bases between them. There are 15 residues in the CDR3. CDR3 DNA sequence: TGTGCCAGCCTTGACACGGCGGGGTCCTACAATGAGCAGTTCTTC. Translating gives CASLDTAGSYNEQFF.

The chain recombines TRBV28 with TRBJ1-6; D call uncertain. The CDR3 runs 13 residues. V dropped 8 bases and J dropped 5 bases, with 10 bases sitting between them. CDR1 and CDR2 (germline): MDHEN, SYDVKM. For the CDR3, the DNA is TGTGCCAGCTTCCTCGGGAATAATTCACCCCTCCACTTT. Protein sequence: CASFLGNNSPLHF.

The sample holds a few counts of this clone. J is TRBJ2-1 and V is TRBV6-1; 10 bases fit TRBD2. Germline trimming cut 6 bases from V and 6 bases from J; bases unmatched to any gene: 8. CDR1 MNHNS and CDR2 SASEGT come from the germline V gene. The CDR3 covers 15 residues. CDR3 in amino acids: CASRKTSGLVNEQFF. Here the CDR3 DNA reads TGTGCCAGCAGGAAGACTAGCGGGTTAGTCAATGAGCAGTTCTTC.